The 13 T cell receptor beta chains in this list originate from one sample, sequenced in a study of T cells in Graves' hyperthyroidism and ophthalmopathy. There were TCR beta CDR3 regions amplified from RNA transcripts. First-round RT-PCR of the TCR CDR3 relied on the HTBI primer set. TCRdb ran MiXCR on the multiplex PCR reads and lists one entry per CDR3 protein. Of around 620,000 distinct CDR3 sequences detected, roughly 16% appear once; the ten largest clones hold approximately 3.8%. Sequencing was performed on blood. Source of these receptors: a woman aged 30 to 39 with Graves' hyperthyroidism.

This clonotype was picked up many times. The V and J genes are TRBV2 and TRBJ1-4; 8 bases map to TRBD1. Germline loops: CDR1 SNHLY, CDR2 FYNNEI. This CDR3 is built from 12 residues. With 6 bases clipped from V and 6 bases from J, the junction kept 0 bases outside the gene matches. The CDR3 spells CASRTGDEKLFF. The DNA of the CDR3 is TGTGCCAGCAGGACAGGGGATGAAAAACTGTTTTTT.

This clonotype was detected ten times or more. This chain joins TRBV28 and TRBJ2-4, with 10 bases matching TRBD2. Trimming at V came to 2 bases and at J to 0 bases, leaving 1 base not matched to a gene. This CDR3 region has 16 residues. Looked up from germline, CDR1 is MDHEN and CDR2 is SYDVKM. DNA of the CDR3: TGTGCCAGCAGTTTAGCTAGCGGGAGAGCCAAAAACATTCAGTACTTC. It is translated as CASSLASGRAKNIQYF.

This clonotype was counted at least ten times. The CDR3 protein is CASSPPGASSEQYF. Written as DNA, the CDR3 is TGTGCCAGCAGCCCCCCAGGGGCTAGTAGTGAGCAGTACTTC. The gene calls are TRBV7-2 and TRBJ2-7, with D possibly being TRBD1 (6 bases). Trimming cost V 5 bases and J 7 bases, with 18 bases left between them. There are 14 residues in the CDR3. The germline CDR1 and CDR2 sequences are SGHTA and FQGNSA.

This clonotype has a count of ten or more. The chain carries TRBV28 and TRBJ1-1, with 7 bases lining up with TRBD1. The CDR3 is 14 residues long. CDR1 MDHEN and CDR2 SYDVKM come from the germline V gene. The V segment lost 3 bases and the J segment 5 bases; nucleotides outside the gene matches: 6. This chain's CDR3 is CASSFGDSLTEAFF. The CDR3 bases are TGTGCCAGCAGTTTTGGGGACAGCCTGACTGAAGCTTTCTTT.

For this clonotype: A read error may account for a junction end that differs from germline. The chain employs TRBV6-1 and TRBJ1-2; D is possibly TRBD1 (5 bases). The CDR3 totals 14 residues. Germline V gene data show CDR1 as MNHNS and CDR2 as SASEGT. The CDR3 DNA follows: TGTACCAGCAGTGAGACAGCCAATGACTATGGCTACACCTTC. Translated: CTSSETANDYGYTF.

For the CDR3, the DNA is TGTGCCAGCAGCTTGGGGGGAGGATGGGTTGGGAATGAGCAGTTCTTC. Translated, it gives CASSLGGGWVGNEQFF. The chain couples TRBV5-4 to TRBJ2-1; tentative D call: TRBD2 (6 bases). CDR3 length equals 16 residues. Germline V gene lookup returns CDR1 SGHNT and CDR2 YYREEE (reference sequence). The ends were cut back, 0 bases at V and 7 bases at J, with 17 bases in the middle. Combining the CDR3 with reference TRBV5-4 and TRBJ2-1 gives the whole variable domain ETGVTQSPTHLIKTRGQQVTLRCSSQSGHNTVSWYQQALGQGPQFIFQYYREEENGRGNFPPRFSGLQFPNYSSELNVNALELDDSALYLCASSLGGGWVGNEQFFGPGTRLTVL.

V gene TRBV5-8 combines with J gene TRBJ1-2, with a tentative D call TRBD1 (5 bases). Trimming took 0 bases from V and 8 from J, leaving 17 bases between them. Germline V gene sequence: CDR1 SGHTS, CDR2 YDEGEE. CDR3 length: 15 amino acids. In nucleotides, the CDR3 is TGTGCCAGCAGCTTGGATGCGGGGCCCGCTAGAGGCTACACCTTC. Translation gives CASSLDAGPARGYTF.

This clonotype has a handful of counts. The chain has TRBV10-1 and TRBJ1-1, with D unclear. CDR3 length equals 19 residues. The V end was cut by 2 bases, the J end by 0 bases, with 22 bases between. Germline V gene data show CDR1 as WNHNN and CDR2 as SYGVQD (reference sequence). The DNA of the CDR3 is TGCGCCAGCAGTGAGGGGAGGTTTTTGCTTGAGACCTTGAACACTGAAGCTTTCTTT. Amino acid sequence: CASSEGRFLLETLNTEAFF.

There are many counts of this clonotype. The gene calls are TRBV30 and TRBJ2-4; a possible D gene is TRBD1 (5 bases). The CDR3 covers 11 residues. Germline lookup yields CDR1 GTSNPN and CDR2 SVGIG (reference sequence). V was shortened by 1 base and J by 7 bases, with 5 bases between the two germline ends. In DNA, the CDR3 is TGTGCCTGGAGTGGACAGAACATTCAGTACTTC. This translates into CAWSGQNIQYF.

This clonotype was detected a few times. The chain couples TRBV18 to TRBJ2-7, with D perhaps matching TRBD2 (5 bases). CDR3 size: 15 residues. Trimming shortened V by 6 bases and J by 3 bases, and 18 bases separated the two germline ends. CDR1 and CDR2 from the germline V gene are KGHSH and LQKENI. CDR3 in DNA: TGTGCCAGCTCCCGTCCCGGAAAGCGGAGCTACGAGCAGTACTTC. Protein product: CASSRPGKRSYEQYF.

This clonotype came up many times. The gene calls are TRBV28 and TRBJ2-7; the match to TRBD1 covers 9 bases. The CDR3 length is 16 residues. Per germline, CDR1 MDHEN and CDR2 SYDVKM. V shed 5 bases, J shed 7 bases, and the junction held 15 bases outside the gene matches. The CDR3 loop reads CASSPPLGTGIWEQYF. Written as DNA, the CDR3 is TGTGCCAGCAGTCCACCTCTCGGGACAGGGATCTGGGAGCAGTACTTC.

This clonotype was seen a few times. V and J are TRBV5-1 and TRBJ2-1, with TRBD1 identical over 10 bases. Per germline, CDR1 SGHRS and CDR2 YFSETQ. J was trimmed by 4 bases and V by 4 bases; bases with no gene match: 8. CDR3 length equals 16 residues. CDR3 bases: TGCGCCAGCAGCCCGTACGGGACAGGGGTATACAATGAGCAGTTCTTC. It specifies CASSPYGTGVYNEQFF. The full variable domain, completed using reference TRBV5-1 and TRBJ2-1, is KAGVTQTPRYLIKTRGQQVTLSCSPISGHRSVSWYQQTPGQGLQFLFEYFSETQRNKGNFPGRFSGRQFSNSRSEMNVSTLELGDSALYLCASSPYGTGVYNEQFFGPGTRLTVL.

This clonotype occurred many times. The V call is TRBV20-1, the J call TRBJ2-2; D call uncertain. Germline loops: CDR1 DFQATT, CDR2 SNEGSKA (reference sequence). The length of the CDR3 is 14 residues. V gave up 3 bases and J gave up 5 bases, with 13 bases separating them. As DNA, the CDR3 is TGCAGTGCTAGGAACATGGCTTCGACCGGGGAGCTGTTTTTT. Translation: CSARNMASTGELFF.